Shown below are 6 T cell receptor beta chains from a single sample sequenced in a study of T cells in Graves' hyperthyroidism and ophthalmopathy. RNA transcripts served as the template for amplifying TCR beta CDR3 regions. In the first-round RT-PCR of the TCR CDR3, the HTBI primer set was used. From the multiplex PCR reads, TCRdb called clonotypes with MiXCR, one entry per CDR3 protein. The top ten clones hold over 11% of a sample with around 520,000 distinct CDR3 sequences, 11% to 15% of them seen once. What was sequenced was blood. These receptors came from a woman aged 40 to 55 with Graves' hyperthyroidism.

With respect to this clonotype: The junction and the germline gene differ at one end; a read error may be behind it. The chain employs TRBV7-3 and TRBJ2-7; no clear D. The CDR3 loop spans 12 amino acids. The germline V gene has CDR1 SGHTA and CDR2 FQGTGA. The CDR3: CASSQDSYKQYF. CDR3 DNA: TGTGCCAGCAGCCAAGATAGCTACAAGCAGTACTTC.

The rearrangement uses TRBV24-1 and TRBJ1-5, with TRBD1 matching 9 bases. V was clipped by 4 bases and J by 1 base; unmatched bases: 4. From germline, CDR1 is KGHDR and CDR2 SFDVKD. CDR3 length equals 16 residues. As DNA, the CDR3 is TGTGCCACCAGTGACACCGGGACAGGGAGCAATCAGCCCCAGCATTTT. Its translation: CATSDTGTGSNQPQHF.

This clonotype was observed many times. This chain links TRBV20-1 with TRBJ2-7; 11 nucleotides line up with TRBD2. The CDR3 is 16 residues long. Per germline, CDR1 DFQATT and CDR2 SNEGSKA (reference sequence). V was clipped by 1 base and J by 3 bases; unmatched bases: 8. CDR3 amino acids: CSARGLAGSTLYEQYF. CDR3 bases: TGCAGTGCTAGAGGACTAGCGGGGTCGACTCTCTACGAGCAGTACTTC.

This clonotype was counted many times. CDR3 sequence reads: CASSLAIGASGSYNEQFF. The DNA for the CDR3 is TGTGCCAGCAGCTTAGCGATCGGGGCTAGCGGTTCCTACAATGAGCAGTTCTTC. The chain joins TRBV7-6 to TRBJ2-1; 7 bases fit TRBD2. The trim removed 0 bases at V and 1 base at J, leaving 9 bases unmatched. The CDR3 has 18 residues. Germline V gene lookup returns CDR1 SGHVS and CDR2 FNYEAQ.

This clonotype was picked up many times. This rearrangement joins TRBV30 to TRBJ2-5, with TRBD1 as a possible D gene (5 bases). Germline values: CDR1 GTSNPN, CDR2 SVGIG (reference sequence). V was pared by 0 bases and J by 1 base, with 9 bases between. The CDR3 has 14 residues. This CDR3 is CAWSVGARQETQYF. CDR3 nucleotides: TGTGCCTGGAGTGTAGGGGCCCGCCAAGAGACCCAGTACTTC. The entire variable domain, with the rest obtained from reference TRBV30 and TRBJ2-5, is as follows: SQTIHQWPATLVQPVGSPLSLECTVEGTSNPNLYWYRQAAGRGLQLLFYSVGIGQISSEVPQNLSASRPQDRQFILSSKKLLLSDSGFYLCAWSVGARQETQYFGPGTRLLVL.

The genes are TRBV20-1 and TRBJ2-1; 11 nucleotides align to TRBD2. Losses at the gene ends were 3 bases for V and 7 bases for J; bases not matched to a gene: 8. Germline V gene data show CDR1 as DFQATT and CDR2 as SNEGSKA (reference sequence). The CDR3 length is 15 residues. CDR3 residues: CSASSGRAGMNEQFF. The DNA for the CDR3 is TGCAGTGCTAGTAGCGGGAGGGCCGGTATGAATGAGCAGTTCTTC.